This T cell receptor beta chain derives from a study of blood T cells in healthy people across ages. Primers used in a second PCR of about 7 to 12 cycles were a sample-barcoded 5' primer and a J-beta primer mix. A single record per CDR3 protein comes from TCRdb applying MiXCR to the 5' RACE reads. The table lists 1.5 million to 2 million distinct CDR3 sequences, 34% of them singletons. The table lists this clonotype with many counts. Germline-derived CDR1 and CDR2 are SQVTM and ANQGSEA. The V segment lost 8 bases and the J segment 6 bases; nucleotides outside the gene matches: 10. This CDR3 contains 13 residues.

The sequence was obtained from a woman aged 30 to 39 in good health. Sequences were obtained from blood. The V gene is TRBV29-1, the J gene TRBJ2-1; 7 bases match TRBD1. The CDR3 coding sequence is TGCAGCATTCACAGGGGCCCCATCAATGAGCAGTTCTTC. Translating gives CSIHRGPINEQFF.